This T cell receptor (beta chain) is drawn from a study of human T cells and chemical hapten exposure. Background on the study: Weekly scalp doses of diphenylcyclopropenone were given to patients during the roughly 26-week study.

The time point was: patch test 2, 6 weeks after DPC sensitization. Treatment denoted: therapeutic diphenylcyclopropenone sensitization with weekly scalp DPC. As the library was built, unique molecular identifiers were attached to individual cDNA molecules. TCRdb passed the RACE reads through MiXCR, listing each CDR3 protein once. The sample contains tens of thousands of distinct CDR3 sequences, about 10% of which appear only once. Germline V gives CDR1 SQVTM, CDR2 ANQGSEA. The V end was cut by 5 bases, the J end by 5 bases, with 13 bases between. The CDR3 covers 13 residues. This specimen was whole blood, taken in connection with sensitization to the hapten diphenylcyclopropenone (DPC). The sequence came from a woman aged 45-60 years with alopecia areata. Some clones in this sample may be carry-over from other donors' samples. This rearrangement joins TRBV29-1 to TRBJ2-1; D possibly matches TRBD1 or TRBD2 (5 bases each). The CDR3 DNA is TGCAGCGTTTACGGGACCGCGAACAATGAGCAGTTCTTC. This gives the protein CSVYGTANNEQFF.